The next 6 T cell receptor beta chains were all read from a single sample in a study of tumor and adjacent non-tumor tissue in lung cancer. A modified ARM-PCR protocol with three rounds of nested PCR amplified TCRbeta. TCRdb re-analysed the multiplex PCR reads in MiXCR, keeping a single row per CDR3 protein. Here the sample spans 60,000 to 85,000 distinct CDR3 sequences, over 70% being singletons. This sample's RNA came from whole unsorted tissue. The material sequenced was lung tumor tissue. Source of these receptors: a woman in her 50s with non-small cell lung cancer.

This clonotype was detected once. The junction differs from germline at one of its ends, possibly a read error. This chain links TRBV11-1 with TRBJ2-7; no reliable D call. This CDR3 spans 13 amino acids. Germline CDR1 is SGHAT and CDR2 is FQDESV (reference sequence). The CDR3 here is CASSFRQAYEEYF. The CDR3 coding sequence is TGTGCAAGCAGCTTTCGGCAGGCCTACGAGGAGTACTTC.

V is TRBV10-2 and J is TRBJ2-7, with a tentative D call TRBD1 (5 bases). The CDR3 is 15 amino acids. V shed 2 bases and J shed 13 bases, with 24 bases lying between them. Germline CDR1 and CDR2: WSHSY and SAAADI. In nucleotides, the CDR3 is TGCGCCAGCAGTGAGCGACTGGGGCTTTCCTACGAGCCATACTTC. Translating gives CASSERLGLSYEPYF.

Details on this clonotype: Its ends do not fully match the called genes, so a read error is possible. J is TRBJ2-2 and V is TRBV6-1, with D perhaps matching TRBD2 (6 bases). This CDR3 is 16 amino acids long. The germline V gene has CDR1 MNHNS and CDR2 SASEGT. CDR3 in amino acids: CASSEDPGSVTGELFF. CDR3 sequence (DNA): TGTGCCAGCAGTGAAGATCCCGGGAGTGTCACCGGGGAGCTGTTTTTC.

This chain joins TRBV6-5 and TRBJ2-6; D unclear. The CDR3 extends over 15 amino acids. The germline CDR1 and CDR2 sequences are MNHEY and SVGAGI. V was clipped by 8 bases and J by 1 base, with 12 bases between them. CDR3 sequence (DNA): TGTGCCAGCTCTTTGAGGTGGTCTGGGGCCAACGTCCTGACTTTC. Its protein is CASSLRWSGANVLTF.

The rearrangement uses TRBV29-1 and TRBJ2-5; no clear D. CDR3 length equals 14 residues. Germline CDR1 reads SQVTM; CDR2 reads ANQGSEA. The CDR3 nucleotides are TGCATCGTCGAGGACGACTCAAACCTAGAGACCCAGTACTTC. Protein: CIVEDDSNLETQYF.

Notes on this clonotype: The conserved closing phenylalanine or tryptophan is absent in this CDR3, likely reflecting a read error. This chain uses TRBV28 with TRBJ1-1, with a weak D call TRBD1 (5 bases). The V gene's germline CDR1 is MDHEN and CDR2 SYDVKM. The CDR3 sequence is 15 residues long. In DNA form, the CDR3 reads TGTGCCAGTAGTTACCTTAACGGGACCGGGAAGCGGGCTTTCCTT. Protein sequence: CASSYLNGTGKRAFL.